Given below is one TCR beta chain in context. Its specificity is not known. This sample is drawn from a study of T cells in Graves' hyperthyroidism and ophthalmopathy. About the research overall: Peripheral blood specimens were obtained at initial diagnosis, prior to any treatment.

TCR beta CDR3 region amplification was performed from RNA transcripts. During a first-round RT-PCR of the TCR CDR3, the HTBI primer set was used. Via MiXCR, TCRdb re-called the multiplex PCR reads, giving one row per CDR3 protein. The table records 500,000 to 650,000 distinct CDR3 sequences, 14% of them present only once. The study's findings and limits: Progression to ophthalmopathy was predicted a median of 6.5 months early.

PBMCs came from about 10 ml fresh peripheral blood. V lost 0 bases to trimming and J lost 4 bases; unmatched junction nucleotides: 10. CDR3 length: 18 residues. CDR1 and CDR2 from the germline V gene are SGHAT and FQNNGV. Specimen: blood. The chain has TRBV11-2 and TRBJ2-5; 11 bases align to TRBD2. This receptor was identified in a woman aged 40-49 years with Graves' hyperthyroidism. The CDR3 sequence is CASSLDPTSGTSGETQYF. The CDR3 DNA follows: TGTGCCAGCAGCTTAGACCCGACTAGCGGGACCTCTGGAGAGACCCAGTACTTC.